Sequencing of this T cell receptor beta chain was carried out in a study of cytomegalovirus exposure and HLA in healthy donors. Points from the study as a whole: What TCR beta sequences reportedly achieved was accurate prediction of HLA-A and HLA-B alleles in most subjects.

The PCR used 60 Vbeta and 13 Jbeta primers. Sequencing used immunoSEQ multiplex PCR; TCRdb keeps in-frame clones, though not all of them. Of 150,000 to 200,000 clones in the sample, about 69% were seen once. On this clone itself: Its antigen is as yet unknown.

Source material: PBMCs. The TCR comes from a human donor in good health.

This CDR3 is CASSLDPNKNTGELFF. CDR3 nucleotides: TGCGCCAGCAGCTTGGACCCTAATAAAAACACCGGGGAGCTGTTTTTT. The chain combines TRBV5-1 with TRBJ2-2, with no clear D. CDR1 SGHRS and CDR2 YFSETQ come from the germline V gene. Trimming shortened V by 0 bases and J by 2 bases, and 11 bases separated the two germline ends. This CDR3 comprises 16 residues.